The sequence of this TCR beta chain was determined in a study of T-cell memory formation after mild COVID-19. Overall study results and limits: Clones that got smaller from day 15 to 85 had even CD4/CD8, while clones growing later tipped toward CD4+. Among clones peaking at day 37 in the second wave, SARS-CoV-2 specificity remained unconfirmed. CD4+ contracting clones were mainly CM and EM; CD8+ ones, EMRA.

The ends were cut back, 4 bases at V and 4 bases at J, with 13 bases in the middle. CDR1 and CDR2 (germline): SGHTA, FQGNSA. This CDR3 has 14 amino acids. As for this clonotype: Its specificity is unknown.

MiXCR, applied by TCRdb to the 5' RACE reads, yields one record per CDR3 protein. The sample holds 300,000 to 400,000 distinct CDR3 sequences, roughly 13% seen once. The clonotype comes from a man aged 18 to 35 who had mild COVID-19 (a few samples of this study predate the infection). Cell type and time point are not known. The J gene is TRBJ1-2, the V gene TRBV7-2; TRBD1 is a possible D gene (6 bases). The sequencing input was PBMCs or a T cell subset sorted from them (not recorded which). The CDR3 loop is CASSWGGMGYGYTF. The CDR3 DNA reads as TGTGCCAGCAGCTGGGGGGGCATGGGCTATGGCTACACCTTC.